This T cell receptor (beta chain) was captured by sequencing in a study of PD-L1 blockade in urothelial cancer. Across the whole study: Atezolizumab at 1,200 mg intravenously every 3 weeks was started by patients in 2014. The researchers analyzed blood 3 weeks (second dose) and 6 weeks after treatment start. T cells were recovered from blood samples at a median of 141,255.

Germline values: CDR1 KGHSH, CDR2 LQKENI. Trimming removed 3 bases from V and 7 bases from J, with 12 bases in between. This CDR3 comprises 13 residues. Note on this clone: The antigen is undetermined.

Assay used: immunoSEQ multiplex PCR; TCRdb lists only in-frame clones, some missing. This table holds around 50,000 clones, 70% to 90% found once. General study findings and limits: Patients who had durable benefit saw their tumor-associated blood clones expand more at 3 weeks.

As for time point: peripheral blood 6 weeks after treatment start. The receptor comes from a man aged 50-60 years with urothelial cancer. This sample comprised PBMCs, obtained around atezolizumab (anti-PD-L1) treatment. This chain uses TRBV18 with TRBJ1-1, with D perhaps TRBD1 (5 bases). The CDR3 is CASSPMGLFEAFF. Here the CDR3 DNA reads TGTGCCAGCTCACCGATGGGGCTTTTTGAAGCTTTCTTT.